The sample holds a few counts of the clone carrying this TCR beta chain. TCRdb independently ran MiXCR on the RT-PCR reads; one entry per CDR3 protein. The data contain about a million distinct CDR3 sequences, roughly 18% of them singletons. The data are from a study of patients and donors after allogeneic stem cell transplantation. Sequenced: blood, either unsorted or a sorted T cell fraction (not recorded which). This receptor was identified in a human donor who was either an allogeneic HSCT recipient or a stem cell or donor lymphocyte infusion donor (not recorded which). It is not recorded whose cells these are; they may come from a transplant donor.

The CDR3 loop reads CATSDWTGEEETQYF. DNA of the CDR3: TGTGCCACCAGTGATTGGACAGGGGAGGAAGAGACCCAGTACTTC. The V gene is TRBV24-1, the J gene TRBJ2-5, with 9 bases aligning to TRBD1. Looked up from germline, CDR1 is KGHDR and CDR2 is SFDVKD. J was trimmed by 3 bases and V by 2 bases; bases with no gene match: 3. The CDR3 sequence is 15 residues long.